Detailed here is one TCR beta chain. Its antigen is currently unknown. This may be a read error: a much more frequent sequence differs by one nucleotide. MiXCR, run by TCRdb on the RACE reads, gives a single entry per CDR3 protein. This table has roughly 50,000 distinct CDR3 sequences, about 10% appearing once. This CDR3 has 14 amino acids. The data belong to a study of human T cells and chemical hapten exposure. About the study: Donors were sensitized with 2% DPC on the upper inner arm. Study-wide points: The formation of large CDR3 similarity clusters by expanded TCRs significantly exceeded that of controls.

Time point indicated: patch test 3, about 24 weeks after DPC sensitization. Treatment described: therapeutic diphenylcyclopropenone sensitization with weekly scalp DPC. Samples of blood were obtained prior to the application of each patch test. The study extracted total RNA from unfractionated whole blood. The sample in question was whole blood, obtained in connection with sensitization to the hapten diphenylcyclopropenone (DPC). J is TRBJ1-2 and V is TRBV12-3 or TRBV12-4; 8 nucleotides agree with TRBD1. The receptor was isolated from a woman aged 40 to 49 with alopecia areata. Some clones in this sample may be carry-over from other donors' samples. In DNA, the CDR3 is TGTGCCTGCAGCACGACAGGGGCGCACTATGGCTACACCTTC. It encodes CACSTTGAHYGYTF.